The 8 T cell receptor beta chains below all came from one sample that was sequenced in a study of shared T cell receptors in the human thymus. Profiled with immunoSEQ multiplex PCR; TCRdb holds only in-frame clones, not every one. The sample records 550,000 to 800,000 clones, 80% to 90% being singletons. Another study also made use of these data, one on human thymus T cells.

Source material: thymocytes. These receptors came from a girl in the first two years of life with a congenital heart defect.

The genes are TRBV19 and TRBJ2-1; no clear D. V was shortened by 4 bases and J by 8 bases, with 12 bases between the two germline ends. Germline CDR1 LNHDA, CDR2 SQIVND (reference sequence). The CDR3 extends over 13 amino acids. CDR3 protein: CASSTHFIDEQFF. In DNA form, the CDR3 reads TGTGCCAGTAGTACCCACTTCATCGATGAGCAGTTCTTC.

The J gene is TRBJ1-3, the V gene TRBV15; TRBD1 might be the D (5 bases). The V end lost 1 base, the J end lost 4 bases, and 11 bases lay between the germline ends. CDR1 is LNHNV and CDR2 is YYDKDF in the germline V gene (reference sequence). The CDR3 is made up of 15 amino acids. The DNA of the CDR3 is TGTGCCACCAGCAGAGGAGAGGGACTCGGAAACACCATATATTTT. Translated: CATSRGEGLGNTIYF.

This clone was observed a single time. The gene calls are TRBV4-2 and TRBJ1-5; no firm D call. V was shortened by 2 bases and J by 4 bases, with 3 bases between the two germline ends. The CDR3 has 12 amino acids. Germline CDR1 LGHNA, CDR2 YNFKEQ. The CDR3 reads CASSQLNQPQHF. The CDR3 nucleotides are TGTGCCAGCAGCCAACTAAATCAGCCCCAGCATTTT.

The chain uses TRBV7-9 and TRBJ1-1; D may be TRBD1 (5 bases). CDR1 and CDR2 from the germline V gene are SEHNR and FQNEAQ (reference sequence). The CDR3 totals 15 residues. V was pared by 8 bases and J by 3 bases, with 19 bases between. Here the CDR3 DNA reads TGTGCCAGCTACTGCCCCGGACAAGCGTACACTGAAGCTTTCTTT. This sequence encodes CASYCPGQAYTEAFF. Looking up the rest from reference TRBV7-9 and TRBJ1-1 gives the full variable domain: DTGVSQNPRHKITKRGQNVTFRCDPISEHNRLYWYRQTLGQGPEFLTYFQNEAQLEKSRLLSDRFSAERPKGSFSTLEIQRTEQGDSAMYLCASYCPGQAYTEAFFGQGTRLTVV.

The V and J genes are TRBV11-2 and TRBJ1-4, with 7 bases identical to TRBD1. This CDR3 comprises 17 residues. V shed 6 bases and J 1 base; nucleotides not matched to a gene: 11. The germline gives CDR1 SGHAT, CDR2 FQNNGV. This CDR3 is CASRVGTVPQTNEKLFF. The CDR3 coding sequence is TGTGCCAGCAGGGTTGGGACAGTCCCCCAAACTAATGAAAAACTGTTTTTT. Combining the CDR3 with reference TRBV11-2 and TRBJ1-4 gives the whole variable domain EAGVAQSPRYKIIEKRQSVAFWCNPISGHATLYWYQQILGQGPKLLIQFQNNGVVDDSQLPKDRFSAERLKGVDSTLKIQPAKLEDSAVYLCASRVGTVPQTNEKLFFGSGTQLSVL.

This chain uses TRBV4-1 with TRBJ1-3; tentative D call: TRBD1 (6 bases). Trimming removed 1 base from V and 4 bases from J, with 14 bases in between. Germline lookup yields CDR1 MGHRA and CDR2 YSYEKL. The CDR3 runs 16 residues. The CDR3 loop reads CASSQGGVRGGNTIYF. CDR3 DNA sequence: TGCGCCAGCAGCCAAGGAGGGGTCAGGGGAGGAAACACCATATATTTT.

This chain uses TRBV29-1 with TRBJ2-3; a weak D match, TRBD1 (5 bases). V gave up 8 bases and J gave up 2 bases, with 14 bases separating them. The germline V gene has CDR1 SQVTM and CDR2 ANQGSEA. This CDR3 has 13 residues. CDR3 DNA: TGCAGCTCTGCAAGGGGTCACACAGATACGCAGTATTTT. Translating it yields CSSARGHTDTQYF.

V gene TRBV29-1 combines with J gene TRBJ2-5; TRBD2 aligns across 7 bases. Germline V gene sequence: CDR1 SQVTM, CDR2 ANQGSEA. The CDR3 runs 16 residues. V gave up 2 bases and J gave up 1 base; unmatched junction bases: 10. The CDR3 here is CSVEKGGRVFQETQYF. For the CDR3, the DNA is TGCAGCGTTGAAAAGGGTGGGAGGGTTTTCCAAGAGACCCAGTACTTC.